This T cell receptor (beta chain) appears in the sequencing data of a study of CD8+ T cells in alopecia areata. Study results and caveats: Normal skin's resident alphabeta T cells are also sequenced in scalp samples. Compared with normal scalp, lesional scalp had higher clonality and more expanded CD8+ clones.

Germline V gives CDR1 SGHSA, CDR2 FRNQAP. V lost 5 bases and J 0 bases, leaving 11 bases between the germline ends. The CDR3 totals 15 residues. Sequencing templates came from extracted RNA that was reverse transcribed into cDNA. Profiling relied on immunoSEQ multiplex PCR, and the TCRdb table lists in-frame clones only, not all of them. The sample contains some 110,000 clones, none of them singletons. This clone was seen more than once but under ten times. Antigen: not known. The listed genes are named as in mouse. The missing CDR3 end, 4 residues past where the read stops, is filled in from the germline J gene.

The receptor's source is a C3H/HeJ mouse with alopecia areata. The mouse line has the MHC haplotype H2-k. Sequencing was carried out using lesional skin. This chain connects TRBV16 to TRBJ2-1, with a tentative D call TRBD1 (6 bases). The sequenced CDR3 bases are TGTGCAAGCAGCACCCGGGACACTAACTATGCT. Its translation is CASSTRDTNYA. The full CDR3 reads CASSTRDTNYAEQFF.